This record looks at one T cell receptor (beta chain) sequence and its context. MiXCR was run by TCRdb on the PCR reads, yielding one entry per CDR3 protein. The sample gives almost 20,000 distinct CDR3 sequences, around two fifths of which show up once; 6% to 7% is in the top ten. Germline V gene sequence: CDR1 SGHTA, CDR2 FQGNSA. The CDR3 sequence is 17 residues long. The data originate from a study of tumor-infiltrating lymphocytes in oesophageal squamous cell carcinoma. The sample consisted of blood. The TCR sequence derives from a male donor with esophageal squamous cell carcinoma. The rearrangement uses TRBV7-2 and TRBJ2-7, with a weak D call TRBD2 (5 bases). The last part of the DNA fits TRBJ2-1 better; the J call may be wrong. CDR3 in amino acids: CASSLERTYPPYNEQFF. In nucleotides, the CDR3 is TGTGCCAGCAGCTTGGAAAGGACTTACCCGCCCTACAATGAGCAGTTCTTC.